These 5 T cell receptor beta chains were sequenced from one sample in a study of blood T cell repertoires in COVID-19. The method was immunoSEQ multiplex PCR; TCRdb's version includes in-frame clones alone and lacks a portion of them. The sample holds 270,000 or so clones, approximately 90% seen once. Specimen: PBMCs or T cells enriched from blood (not recorded which). The receptors here all came from a man between 40 and 49 years old who had been exposed to COVID-19.

V usage is TRBV5-1 and J usage is TRBJ2-3; a possible D gene is TRBD2 (6 bases). This CDR3 has 14 amino acids. V lost 2 bases to trimming and J lost 5 bases, with 12 bases between them. Germline CDR1 SGHRS, CDR2 YFSETQ. The CDR3 nucleotides read TGCGCCAGCAGCTTTCCGGGAGAGGTAGATACGCAGTATTTT. Translating it yields CASSFPGEVDTQYF.

This clone was counted between two and nine times. J is TRBJ2-3 and V is TRBV27, with 8 bases fitting TRBD1. In germline, CDR1 is MNHEY, CDR2 SMNVEV (reference sequence). Losses at the gene ends were 7 bases for V and 6 bases for J; bases not matched to a gene: 12. The CDR3 covers 15 residues. The DNA for the CDR3 is TGTGCCAGCACCAACAGGGGGTCCGTTTCGGATACGCAGTATTTT. Translating it yields CASTNRGSVSDTQYF.

This sequence joins TRBV7-2 and TRBJ2-7, with D possibly being TRBD2 (5 bases). The V gene's germline CDR1 is SGHTA and CDR2 FQGNSA. V was trimmed by 0 bases and J by 4 bases, leaving 13 bases between them. The CDR3 extends over 15 amino acids. The CDR3, as DNA: TGTGCCAGCAGCTTAGCGATGGGTAGCGCGTACGAGCAGTACTTC. Translation: CASSLAMGSAYEQYF.

CDR3 DNA: TGTGCCAGCAGTTCGACAGGGACCTACGAGCAGTACTTC. It translates to CASSSTGTYEQYF. The gene calls are TRBV6-5 and TRBJ2-7; TRBD1 agrees at 7 bases. Per the germline V gene, CDR1 is MNHEY and CDR2 is SVGAGI. V lost 4 bases and J lost 2; bases outside the gene matches: 2. The CDR3 length is 13 residues.

The chain recombines TRBV14 with TRBJ2-3; the match to TRBD1 covers 8 bases. The germline CDR1 and CDR2 sequences are SGHDN and FVKESK. The CDR3 spans 15 residues. Germline trimming cut 4 bases from V and 2 bases from J; bases unmatched to any gene: 5. The CDR3 here is CASSLRDRYTDTQYF. CDR3 DNA sequence: TGTGCCAGCAGCCTTAGGGACAGGTACACAGATACGCAGTATTTT.